The 23 T cell receptor beta chains in this list originate from one sample, sequenced in a study of regulatory dendritic cells for organ transplantation. The protocol was immunoSEQ multiplex PCR, while the TCRdb copy is restricted to in-frame clones and leaves out a portion. The sample yields roughly 27,000 clones, about 79% seen once. The material sequenced was memory CD4+ T cells from blood. The subset denotes: CD45RO+ memory T cells. The source is a human donor in good health.

The genes are TRBV2 and TRBJ2-3; tentatively, D is TRBD1 or TRBD2 (6 bases each). Germline V gene sequence: CDR1 SNHLY, CDR2 FYNNEI. V lost 6 bases to trimming and J lost 10 bases, with 14 bases between them. The CDR3 consists of 12 residues. CDR3 sequence: CASSEGGRPQYF. Here the CDR3 DNA reads TGTGCCAGCAGCGAGGGGGGTCGTCCGCAGTATTTT.

A few counts support this clone. The chain couples TRBV18 to TRBJ2-1; maybe TRBD2 (5 bases). Germline CDR1 and CDR2: KGHSH and LQKENI. Trimming removed 3 bases from V and 7 bases from J, with 16 bases in between. The CDR3 contains 15 residues. DNA for the CDR3: TGTGCCAGCTCACCCGAATACTTGAGGGCAAATGAGCAGTTCTTC. Residues: CASSPEYLRANEQFF.

This chain connects TRBV28 to TRBJ2-2; 10 bases line up with TRBD2. V lost 7 bases to trimming and J lost 8 bases; unmatched junction nucleotides: 13. Looked up from germline, CDR1 is MDHEN and CDR2 is SYDVKM. This CDR3 comprises 16 residues. In DNA, the CDR3 is TGTGCCAGCACCCGGCTAGCGGGAGTAGGTTATGGGGAGCTGTTTTTT. This encodes CASTRLAGVGYGELFF.

This clone was seen a handful of times. V and J are TRBV13 and TRBJ2-3; 8 bases are shared with TRBD2. This CDR3 is 16 amino acids long. After removal of 0 bases from V and 6 bases from J, the junction contained 8 bases not matched to a gene. Germline V gene lookup returns CDR1 PRHDT and CDR2 FYEKMQ (reference sequence). The CDR3 DNA reads as TGTGCCAGCAGCTTAGGTGGTTTAGCGGGGACGGATACGCAGTATTTT. Residues: CASSLGGLAGTDTQYF.

The rearrangement links TRBV2 to TRBJ2-7; possibly TRBD1 for D (6 bases). Deletions cut 9 bases from V and 5 bases from J, with 14 bases between. CDR1 and CDR2 (germline): SNHLY, FYNNEI. CDR3 length: 12 residues. CDR3 sequence: CASSKQGNEQYF. CDR3 nucleotide sequence: TGTGCCAGTAGTAAACAGGGAAACGAGCAGTACTTC.

The V and J genes are TRBV7-2 and TRBJ2-7; 9 bases are shared with TRBD1. V shed 5 bases, J shed 5 bases, and the junction held 10 bases outside the gene matches. The CDR3 totals 15 residues. Germline CDR1 and CDR2: SGHTA and FQGNSA. CDR3 DNA sequence: TGTGCCAGCAGCGCACAGGGGGCTTTGATGGACGAGCAGTACTTC. Translation gives CASSAQGALMDEQYF.

The chain carries TRBV6-1 and TRBJ2-2; the D gene is possibly TRBD2 (6 bases). The V end was cut by 3 bases, the J end by 2 bases, with 13 bases between. Per the germline V gene, CDR1 is MNHNS and CDR2 is SASEGT. CDR3 length: 16 residues. Written as DNA, the CDR3 is TGTGCCAGCAGTGACATCCTAGCGACTAACACCGGGGAGCTGTTTTTT. Translated, it gives CASSDILATNTGELFF.

A few counts support this clone. V usage is TRBV18 and J usage is TRBJ2-2, with D perhaps matching TRBD1 (6 bases). The CDR3 contains 15 residues. Germline assignment: CDR1 KGHSH and CDR2 LQKENI. The ends were cut back, 2 bases at V and 3 bases at J, with 10 bases in the middle. CDR3 in amino acids: CASSPTPGDTGELFF. CDR3 bases: TGTGCCAGCTCACCAACCCCAGGGGACACCGGGGAGCTGTTTTTT.

This chain links TRBV7-9 with TRBJ1-4; 7 bases fit TRBD1. CDR3 length: 13 residues. V was clipped by 7 bases and J by 8 bases; unmatched bases: 7. Germline CDR1 SEHNR, CDR2 FQNEAQ (reference sequence). Written as DNA, the CDR3 is TGTGCCAGCACATCGACAGGGATCGAAAAACTGTTTTTT. Its translation: CASTSTGIEKLFF.

The chain links TRBV4-1 to TRBJ2-7, with D possibly called TRBD1 or TRBD2 (5 bases each). V was pared by 0 bases and J by 4 bases, with 13 bases between. Germline lookup yields CDR1 MGHRA and CDR2 YSYEKL. The CDR3 length is 15 residues. The CDR3 spells CASSQDRGRGYEQYF. The DNA of the CDR3 is TGCGCCAGCAGCCAAGATCGGGGACGAGGTTACGAGCAGTACTTC.

J is TRBJ1-1 and V is TRBV19; 12 bases are a match to TRBD1. The CDR3 is 21 amino acids. After removal of 5 bases from V and 1 base from J, the junction contained 20 bases not matched to a gene. Germline V lookup: CDR1 LNHDA, CDR2 SQIVND (reference sequence). The CDR3, as DNA: TGTGCCAGTAGTCTCCACCGGGACAGGGGGCGCTTTAGATTGGAGAACACTGAAGCTTTCTTT. Translated: CASSLHRDRGRFRLENTEAFF.

The chain recombines TRBV6-1 with TRBJ2-7; 8 bases are a match to TRBD2. The junction had 6 bases not matched to a gene; V was cut back by 6 bases and J by 2 bases. CDR3 length: 14 amino acids. Germline CDR1 and CDR2: MNHNS and SASEGT. The CDR3 DNA sequence: TGTGCCAGCAGGAGCGGGGGTGGCCCCTACGAGCAGTACTTC. Translated: CASRSGGGPYEQYF.

The V call is TRBV7-3, the J call TRBJ1-1; D is perhaps TRBD1 (6 bases). Between the trimmed V and J ends, which lost 6 bases and 2 bases, there was a span of 13 bases. Germline V CDR1 and CDR2: SGHTA, FQGTGA. The CDR3 sequence is 14 residues long. The CDR3 nucleotides read TGTGCCAGCAGTCCTGGGGGCCCCAACACTGAAGCTTTCTTT. It encodes CASSPGGPNTEAFF.

J is TRBJ2-1 and V is TRBV5-1; 9 nucleotides line up with TRBD1. In germline, CDR1 is SGHRS, CDR2 YFSETQ. The CDR3 runs to 15 residues. Germline trimming cut 0 bases from V and 5 bases from J; bases unmatched to any gene: 3. This chain's CDR3 is CASSLVGQGHNEQFF. CDR3 coding DNA: TGCGCCAGCAGCTTGGTGGGACAGGGTCACAATGAGCAGTTCTTC.

The chain is built from TRBV2 and TRBJ2-1; 7 bases agree with TRBD2. This CDR3 has 14 amino acids. Losses at the gene ends were 3 bases for V and 3 bases for J; bases not matched to a gene: 2. Per the germline V gene, CDR1 is SNHLY and CDR2 is FYNNEI. The CDR3: CASSEASGYNEQFF. In DNA, the CDR3 is TGTGCCAGCAGTGAGGCTAGCGGCTACAATGAGCAGTTCTTC.

The chain links TRBV6-6 to TRBJ2-3; D call uncertain. V was clipped by 7 bases and J by 0 bases, with 11 bases between them. The CDR3 spans 14 residues. Germline loops: CDR1 MNHNY, CDR2 SVGAGI (reference sequence). CDR3 DNA sequence: TGTGCCAGCATCAGTACCTCTAGCACAGATACGCAGTATTTT. Protein: CASISTSSTDTQYF.

V is TRBV6-6 and J is TRBJ1-1; D is perhaps TRBD1 (6 bases). The CDR3 totals 13 residues. The germline V gene has CDR1 MNHNY and CDR2 SVGAGI (reference sequence). The V end lost 7 bases, the J end lost 5 bases, and 14 bases lay between the germline ends. CDR3 DNA: TGTGCCAGCACCCCGGGGGGCCGGACTGAAGCTTTCTTT. Translation: CASTPGGRTEAFF.

By share, this clone ranks as medium-sized. The rearrangement joins TRBV6-4 to TRBJ2-2, with 8 nucleotides matching TRBD2. This CDR3 has 15 amino acids. J was trimmed by 2 bases and V by 8 bases; bases with no gene match: 7. Germline CDR1 MRHNA, CDR2 SNTAGT. The CDR3 nucleotides are TGTGCCAGCTCCGACGGGGGGGCCAACACCGGGGAGCTGTTTTTT. This codes for CASSDGGANTGELFF.

This chain links TRBV10-2 with TRBJ2-3, with 10 bases lining up with TRBD2. Germline CDR1 WSHSY, CDR2 SAAADI. V shed 8 bases and J 3 bases; nucleotides not matched to a gene: 8. This CDR3 contains 15 residues. CDR3 coding DNA: TGCGCCAGCCTTCAAGCGGGAGGGCGGACAGATACGCAGTATTTT. Encoded protein: CASLQAGGRTDTQYF.

The V call is TRBV30, the J call TRBJ1-4, with D uncertain. Per germline, CDR1 GTSNPN and CDR2 SVGIG (reference sequence). The germline V and J ends were trimmed by 0 bases and 1 base, with 18 bases remaining between them. The CDR3 runs 18 residues. For the CDR3, the DNA is TGTGCCTGGAGTGTAAGCCGCCGTATTCGATTAACTAATGAAAAACTGTTTTTT. It codes for CAWSVSRRIRLTNEKLFF.

The gene calls are TRBV7-2 and TRBJ1-5; the D is unclear. Trimming cost V 5 bases and J 2 bases, with 13 bases left between them. The germline CDR1 and CDR2 sequences are SGHTA and FQGNSA. The CDR3 has 15 residues. The DNA for the CDR3 is TGTGCCAGCAGCCCCTCGACGGTACGCAATCAGCCCCAGCATTTT. Translated: CASSPSTVRNQPQHF.

The chain joins TRBV10-1 to TRBJ2-7; possibly TRBD1 for D (5 bases). Trimming removed 4 bases at V and 3 bases at J, with 10 bases between. CDR1 is WNHNN and CDR2 is SYGVQD in the germline V gene (reference sequence). The CDR3 loop spans 13 amino acids. The DNA for the CDR3 is TGCGCCAGCAGTGGAGCAGGGAACTACGAGCAGTACTTC. Translating it yields CASSGAGNYEQYF.

This clone showed up just a few times. The gene calls are TRBV10-1 and TRBJ2-2; TRBD2 matches 7 bases. The CDR3 is 14 amino acids. The trim removed 5 bases at V and 5 bases at J, leaving 5 bases unmatched. Germline V gives CDR1 WNHNN, CDR2 SYGVQD (reference sequence). CDR3 DNA: TGCGCCAGCAGTCTGGCGGGAGATACCGGGGAGCTGTTTTTT. Translation gives CASSLAGDTGELFF.